Sequencing of this T cell receptor (beta chain) was carried out in a study of blood T cell repertoires in COVID-19. Study context: Specimens from acute and convalescent COVID-19 originated in the United States, Italy and Spain.

Germline V gene data show CDR1 as MNHEY and CDR2 as SMNVEV (reference sequence). Trimming took 6 bases from V and 0 from J; bases not matched to a gene: 6. CDR3 length: 17 amino acids. Authors' data handling: By means of reference gene primer amplification, nucleated cell counts were estimated. Data came from immunoSEQ multiplex PCR; TCRdb stores just in-frame clones and leaves some out. For V, J and clone size, that table is used; D and trimming come from the DNA. Among 55,000 to 75,000 clones listed, roughly 83% were seen once. The V and J genes are TRBV27 and TRBJ2-3; 13 bases line up with TRBD2. The receptor was isolated from a man between 65 and 80 years old with acute or convalescent COVID-19. The sequencing input was peripheral blood. DNA for the CDR3: TGTGCCAGCAGACCAGGGACTAGCGGGATTAGCACAGATACGCAGTATTTT. Translated, it gives CASRPGTSGISTDTQYF.